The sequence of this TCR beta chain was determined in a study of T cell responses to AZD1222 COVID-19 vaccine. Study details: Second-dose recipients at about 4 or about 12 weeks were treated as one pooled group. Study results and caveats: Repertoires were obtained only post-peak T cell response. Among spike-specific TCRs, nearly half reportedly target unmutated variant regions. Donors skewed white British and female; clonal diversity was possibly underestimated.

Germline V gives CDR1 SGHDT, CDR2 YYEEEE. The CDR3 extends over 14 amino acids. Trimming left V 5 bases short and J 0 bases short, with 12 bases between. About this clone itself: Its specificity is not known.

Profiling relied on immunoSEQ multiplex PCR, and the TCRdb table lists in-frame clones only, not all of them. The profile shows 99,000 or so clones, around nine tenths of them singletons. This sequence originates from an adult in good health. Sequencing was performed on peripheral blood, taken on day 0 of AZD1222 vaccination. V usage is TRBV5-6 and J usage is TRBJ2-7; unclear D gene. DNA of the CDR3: TGTGCCAGCAGGAGATGGCAGAGCTCCTACGAGCAGTACTTC. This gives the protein CASRRWQSSYEQYF.